The 19 T cell receptor beta chains below all came from one sample that was sequenced in a study of blood T cell repertoires in COVID-19 (dated by TCRdb to 2020 to 2022). Receptors were amplified or captured by the immunoSEQ multiplex PCR assay. The source is immuneACCESS, and TCRdb retained only in-frame sequences with V and J called. Part of the clones is not carried over; for the studies checked, unresolved V genes explain less than half of this, and the remainder is unexplained. The sample table shows roughly 200,000 clones, and 75% to 90% are seen once. The top ten hold roughly 6.2% of the sample. The specimen sequenced was PBMCs or T cells enriched from blood (not recorded which). The receptors shown here come from a man in his forties who had recovered from COVID-19.

The rearrangement links TRBV30 to TRBJ1-2, with 7 bases lining up with TRBD1. Germline CDR1 and CDR2: GTSNPN and SVGIG (reference sequence). After removal of 0 bases from V and 4 bases from J, the junction contained 8 bases not matched to a gene. CDR3 size: 15 residues. The CDR3 DNA reads TGTGCCTGGAGTGTCTGGAAGGGGGCTGGCTATGGCTACACCTTC. Translation gives CAWSVWKGAGYGYTF.

The chain has TRBV2 and TRBJ1-6, with D uncertain. Germline V CDR1 and CDR2: SNHLY, FYNNEI. V shed 4 bases and J shed 5 bases, with 6 bases lying between them. The CDR3 is 13 amino acids. The CDR3 spells CASSARNNSPLHF. Written as DNA, the CDR3 is TGTGCCAGCAGTGCGAGGAATAATTCACCCCTCCACTTT.

The chain is built from TRBV7-9 and TRBJ1-6; D possibly corresponds to TRBD1 (5 bases). The germline gives CDR1 SEHNR, CDR2 FQNEAQ (reference sequence). V lost 4 bases and J lost 8, with 12 bases in between. The CDR3 extends over 14 amino acids. The CDR3 protein is CASSSRGEYSPLHF. The CDR3 nucleotides read TGTGCCAGCAGCTCCCGGGGGGAGTATTCACCCCTCCACTTT.

The rearrangement joins TRBV5-6 to TRBJ1-5, with a possible D match to TRBD1 (5 bases). Germline CDR1 and CDR2: SGHDT and YYEEEE. This CDR3 region has 15 residues. The V gene lost 4 bases and the J gene lost 5 bases, with 16 bases spanning the gap. CDR3 nucleotides: TGTGCCAGCAGCCCGGGGCGGGGGGAACATCAGCCCCAGCATTTT. Translated: CASSPGRGEHQPQHF.

This clone has a single count. The chain links TRBV9 to TRBJ2-5, with TRBD2 matching 10 bases. This CDR3 region has 13 residues. V was clipped by 4 bases and J by 7 bases; unmatched bases: 4. CDR1 SGDLS and CDR2 YYNGEE come from the germline V gene. DNA of the CDR3: TGTGCCAGCAGCTCTAGCGGGGGAATGACCCAGTACTTC. Translating it yields CASSSSGGMTQYF.

The chain joins TRBV28 to TRBJ1-5, with D possibly matching TRBD1 (5 bases). V was trimmed by 2 bases and J by 6 bases, leaving 11 bases between them. The CDR3 is 14 amino acids. The germline V gene encodes CDR1 MDHEN and CDR2 SYDVKM. CDR3 loop: CASSLRRGGQPQHF. DNA for the CDR3: TGTGCCAGCAGTTTAAGGAGGGGCGGTCAGCCCCAGCATTTT. The complete variable domain, with remaining parts taken from reference TRBV28 and TRBJ1-5, reads DVKVTQSSRYLVKRTGEKVFLECVQDMDHENMFWYRQDPGLGLRLIYFSYDVKMKEKGDIPEGYSVSREKKERFSLILESASTNQTSMYLCASSLRRGGQPQHFGDGTRLSIL.

The CDR3 sequence is CASSLGDRVLGNTEAFF. CDR3 coding DNA: TGTGCCAGCAGCTTAGGGGACAGGGTTCTCGGGAACACTGAAGCTTTCTTT. The V gene is TRBV7-8, the J gene TRBJ1-1; 9 positions match TRBD1. Germline-derived CDR1 and CDR2 are SGHVS and FQNEAQ. Trimming cost V 1 base and J 1 base; bases outside gene matches: 7. This CDR3 is 17 amino acids long.

This sequence joins TRBV7-2 and TRBJ2-1; TRBD1 matches 7 bases. The CDR3 length is 14 residues. Germline V gene lookup returns CDR1 SGHTA and CDR2 FQGNSA. J lost 8 bases, V lost 4 bases, and 8 bases had no gene match. The CDR3 sequence is CASSYLDRVHEQFF. CDR3 nucleotides: TGTGCCAGCAGCTACCTTGACAGGGTCCATGAGCAGTTCTTC. Variable domain in full (rest from reference TRBV7-2 and TRBJ2-1): GAGVSQSPSNKVTEKGKDVELRCDPISGHTALYWYRQSLGQGLEFLIYFQGNSAPDKSGLPSDRFSAERTGGSVSTLTIQRTQQEDSAVYLCASSYLDRVHEQFFGPGTRLTVL.

CDR3 in amino acids: CASSFNDRALGTEAFF. Written as DNA, the CDR3 is TGTGCCAGCAGCTTCAATGACAGGGCGTTGGGCACTGAAGCTTTCTTT. This sequence joins TRBV9 and TRBJ1-1; 7 bases are a match to TRBD1. Unmatched junction bases numbered 13, after V lost 4 bases and J lost 4 bases. The germline V gene has CDR1 SGDLS and CDR2 YYNGEE. This CDR3 is 16 amino acids long.

The V call is TRBV6-5, the J call TRBJ1-2, with 8 bases identical to TRBD1. CDR1 MNHEY and CDR2 SVGAGI come from the germline V gene. The V gene end was trimmed by 5 bases and the J gene end by 4 bases; junction bases not matched to a gene: 6. This CDR3 spans 14 amino acids. The CDR3 here is CASSKTGGAYGYTF. In DNA, the CDR3 is TGTGCCAGCAGTAAAACAGGGGGGGCCTATGGCTACACCTTC.

V is TRBV6-5 and J is TRBJ1-5, with TRBD1 matching 7 bases. The CDR3 runs to 13 residues. J was trimmed by 4 bases and V by 6 bases; bases with no gene match: 3. The V gene's germline CDR1 is MNHEY and CDR2 SVGAGI. The chain's CDR3 is CASRATGNQPQHF. The CDR3 nucleotides are TGTGCCAGCAGAGCGACAGGGAATCAGCCCCAGCATTTT.

The chain couples TRBV3-1 (or the pseudogene TRBV3-2) to TRBJ1-2, with D unclear. The CDR3 has 15 amino acids. Trimming removed 1 base from V and 5 bases from J, with 14 bases in between. Germline V lookup: CDR1 LGHDT, CDR2 YNNKEL (reference sequence). The CDR3: CASSQVPHESYGYTF. The CDR3 nucleotides read TGTGCCAGCAGCCAAGTCCCCCACGAGTCTTATGGCTACACCTTC.

The chain uses TRBV7-8 and TRBJ2-7, with a weak D call TRBD1 (5 bases). V lost 3 bases to trimming and J lost 4 bases, with 10 bases between them. The germline V gene encodes CDR1 SGHVS and CDR2 FQNEAQ. This CDR3 has 13 residues. The CDR3 region has the DNA TGTGCCAGCAGCTTGGGGCAGCTATACGAGCAGTACTTC. Encoded protein: CASSLGQLYEQYF.

The V gene is TRBV30, the J gene TRBJ1-6; 11 nucleotides match TRBD1. The CDR3 loop spans 13 amino acids. Germline CDR1 and CDR2: GTSNPN and SVGIG (reference sequence). V dropped 4 bases and J dropped 11; count of bases not matched to a gene: 4. CDR3 loop: CAWTGTGGPPLHF. In DNA, the CDR3 is TGTGCCTGGACCGGGACAGGGGGACCACCCCTCCACTTT.

The gene calls are TRBV19 and TRBJ1-2; 7 nucleotides agree with TRBD1. The trim removed 7 bases at V and 5 bases at J, leaving 10 bases unmatched. This CDR3 region has 14 residues. Germline V gene lookup returns CDR1 LNHDA and CDR2 SQIVND (reference sequence). CDR3 region: CASTPSGQFYGYTF. The CDR3 DNA follows: TGTGCCAGTACACCATCGGGACAGTTTTATGGCTACACCTTC.

CDR3 loop: CASSWGQGSNQPQHF. The CDR3 DNA follows: TGTGCCAGCAGCTGGGGACAGGGGAGCAATCAGCCCCAGCATTTT. The chain couples TRBV7-9 to TRBJ1-5; 10 nucleotides align to TRBD1. The germline gives CDR1 SEHNR, CDR2 FQNEAQ (reference sequence). The V and J ends lost 4 bases and 1 base, in that order; junction bases with no gene match: 1. The CDR3 sequence is 15 residues long.

As DNA, the CDR3 is TGTGCGAAGCAGGGACAGGGGTTCGACACCGGGGAGCTGTTTTTT. It is translated as CAKQGQGFDTGELFF. The genes are TRBV2 and TRBJ2-2, with 10 bases identical to TRBD1. Germline-derived CDR1 and CDR2 are SNHLY and FYNNEI. This CDR3 has 15 residues.

Only a few counts were recorded for this clone. The V gene is TRBV3-1 (or the pseudogene TRBV3-2), the J gene TRBJ2-2; D ambiguous. Germline V CDR1 and CDR2: LGHDT, YNNKEL (reference sequence). V was pared by 5 bases and J by 5 bases, with 6 bases between. The CDR3 loop spans 12 amino acids. As DNA, the CDR3 is TGTGCCAGCAGCACGGAGACCGGGGAGCTGTTTTTT. This sequence encodes CASSTETGELFF.

This chain uses TRBV6-1 with TRBJ1-4; D is unclear. CDR3 length: 13 amino acids. Trimming pared 3 bases from V and 8 bases from J, leaving 10 bases between. Germline V gives CDR1 MNHNS, CDR2 SASEGT. The CDR3 region is CASSEGQQEKLFF. The CDR3, as DNA: TGTGCCAGCAGTGAGGGCCAGCAAGAAAAACTGTTTTTT.